This TCR beta chain originates from a study of T cells in Graves' hyperthyroidism and ophthalmopathy (dated by TCRdb to about 2019). With regard to the full study: Peripheral blood was sampled at the time of initial diagnosis, prior to any treatment. To identify distinguishing TCR V-J signatures, a discovery cohort of around 100 patients was used, comprising under 45 with Graves' ophthalmopathy and 57 with stable Graves' hyperthyroidism. Prospective prediction of ophthalmopathy was tested in an independent validation cohort consisting of roughly 20 hyperthyroidism patients and 17 patients who later progressed to ophthalmopathy. The roughly 91 discovery patients were randomly divided into training and test sets at a 7:3 ratio. In six Graves' hyperthyroidism patients, the study also compared T-cell repertoires from thyroid tissue with T-cell repertoires from blood. After blood sampling, hyperthyroidism patients were treated with methimazole at a starting dose of 30 mg daily, and ophthalmopathy patients were treated with high-dose intravenous methylprednisolone. The paper reports TCR Vbeta CDR3 sequencing of 140 or so peripheral blood samples: some 44 ophthalmopathy, fewer than 80 hyperthyroidism and around 17 progressor patients.

TCR beta CDR3 regions were amplified from RNA transcripts. A first-round RT-PCR of the TCR CDR3 used the HTBI primer set with the Qiagen OneStep RT-PCR kit. Libraries were constructed in a second round of multiplex PCR, after which size selection and purification were carried out. Paired-end sequencing of the libraries was performed with 100 bp reads on an Illumina HiSeq2000. Per the authors' processing: Raw data were processed with SOAPnuke, discarding reads with adapters, uncalled bases, mean Phred below 15, or no exact constant-primer or identifier match. High-quality paired reads were merged with COPE v1.2.5, and unique nucleotide sequences were defined as clonotypes. MiTCR v1.1 was used to align clonotypes to the IMGT TRBV, TRBD and TRBJ reference segments. Analysis was restricted to V-J combinations with a frequency above 0.0001, which covered over 98% of repertoires. A TCS score was defined as the ratio of F50 (clonal expansion) to E x V (chaos), with BLOSUM62-based TCRdist applied between CDR3 peptides within each V-J. Welch's t-statistics and random forest reduced 450 to 600 V-J features to 13, which were used in a naive Bayes classifier (R e1071). The public reads were quality trimmed at Q25 with fastp and then assembled into clones with MiXCR by TCRdb, keeping productive beta chains. Identical CDR3 proteins give one entry, which carries the most common genes and DNA. These V and J calls originate from TCRdb's pipeline instead of the authors' own analysis. The sample profile shows about half a million distinct CDR3 sequences; approximately 23% of them were found once. 45% to 55% of the sample is in the top ten clones.

The CDR3 measures 15 amino acids from cysteine to phenylalanine. Just the 45-base CDR3 DNA is kept, in frame starting at base 1. After removal of 0 bases from V and 5 bases from J, the junction retains 8 bases not matched to a gene. Taken from the germline V gene (reference sequence), the CDR1 and CDR2 loops are DFQATT and SNEGSKA. What the research found in general, with its limitations: Sample size was not statistically predetermined, and blinding of investigators to group allocation was not performed. Most expanded thyroid clonotypes (frequency above 0.001) were also detected in blood, a finding suggesting that blood repertoires may reflect thyroid immune responses. In validation, progression to ophthalmopathy was predicted by the model with 55% to 71% sensitivity and around 75% specificity, a median of roughly six months before onset. A model built on a 13 V-J signature distinguished ophthalmopathy from stable hyperthyroidism, reaching about 89% sensitivity and 81.08% specificity in cross-validation and 80%/75% in testing.

This clonotype has more than one count but fewer than ten. What this receptor recognizes is not known. Qualities for individual bases were not recorded, and no much larger clone is one base off. Ophthalmopathy patients had moderately to severely active disease, with a Clinical Activity Score of 3 or more, a NOSPECS grade of 4 or more, and a disease duration of less than 3 months. Patients with uncontrolled infections, other autoimmune diseases, pregnancy or lactation were excluded. Diagnoses relied on clinical symptoms, serum thyroxine and TRAb, thyroid ultrasound and orbital computed tomography. PBMCs were separated from roughly 10 ml of fresh peripheral blood using Ficoll-Paque density gradient centrifugation. Total RNA was extracted using Trizol reagent, and RNA quality was assessed on an Agilent 2100 Bioanalyzer.

The chain was built from TRBV20-1 and TRBJ2-7, with 9 bases aligning to TRBD1. This clonotype was sampled from a woman in her seventies with Graves' ophthalmopathy. The specimen was blood. CDR3 sequence: CSARESGTGTHEQYF. The DNA sequence is as follows: TGCAGTGCTAGAGAATCAGGGACAGGGACCCACGAGCAGTACTTC.